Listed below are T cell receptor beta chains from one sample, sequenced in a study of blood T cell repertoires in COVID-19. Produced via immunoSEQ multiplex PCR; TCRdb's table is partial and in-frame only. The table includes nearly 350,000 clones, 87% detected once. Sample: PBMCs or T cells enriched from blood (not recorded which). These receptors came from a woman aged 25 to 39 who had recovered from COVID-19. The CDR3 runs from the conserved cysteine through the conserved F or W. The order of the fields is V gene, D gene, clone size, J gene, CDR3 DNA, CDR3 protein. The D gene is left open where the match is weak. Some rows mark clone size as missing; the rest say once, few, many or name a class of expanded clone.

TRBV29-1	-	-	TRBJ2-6	TGCAGCGTCGACCCCGGGACTTCTGGGGCCAACGTCCTGACTTTC	CSVDPGTSGANVLTF
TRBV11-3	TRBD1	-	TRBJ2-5	TGTGCCAGCAGCTTAGGAGTCTCAGGGGGAGATAAAGAGACCCAGTACTTC	CASSLGVSGGDKETQYF
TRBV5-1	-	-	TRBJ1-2	TGCGCCAGCAGCTTGGTAACAGACTATGGCTACACCTTC	CASSLVTDYGYTF
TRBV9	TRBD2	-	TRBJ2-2	TGTGCCAGCAGCGGAAGCGGGGGGGCCACCGGGGAGCTGTTTTTT	CASSGSGGATGELFF
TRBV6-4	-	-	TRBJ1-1	TGTGCCAGCAGTGAATCAGACAGAAACACTGAAGCTTTCTTT	CASSESDRNTEAFF
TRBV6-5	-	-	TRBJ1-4	TGTGCCAGCAGTTACTCCGGGGGGCTGGGTGAAAAACTGTTTTTT	CASSYSGGLGEKLFF
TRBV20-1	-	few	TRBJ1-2	TGCAGTGCTAGTTTAACGGGCCAGGGCGTTTTCTATGGCTACACCTTC	CSASLTGQGVFYGYTF
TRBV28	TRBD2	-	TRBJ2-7	TGTGCCAGCAGCAGCGGGGTTCTATACGAGCAGTACTTC	CASSSGVLYEQYF
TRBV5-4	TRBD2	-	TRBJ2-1	TGTGCCAGCAGCGCCCCCTGGGGGGGGGATGAGCAGTTCTTC	CASSAPWGGDEQFF
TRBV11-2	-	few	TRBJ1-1	TGTGCCAGCAGCCCCAGGGTACCGGGCACTGAAGCTTTCTTT	CASSPRVPGTEAFF
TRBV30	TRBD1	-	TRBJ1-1	TGTGCCTCGGTTGACAGGGGGCGCGGAGCTTTCTTT	CASVDRGRGAFF
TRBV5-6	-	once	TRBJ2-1	TGTGCCAGCAGCTTGGGACTAGATACCTACAATGAGCAGTTCTTC	CASSLGLDTYNEQFF
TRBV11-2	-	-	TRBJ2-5	TGTGCCAGCAGCTTCCTCCGCGGGGCGGCCCGGGTTCAGTACTTC	CASSFLRGAARVQYF
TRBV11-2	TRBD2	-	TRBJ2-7	TGTGCCAGCAGCCCCCGGGGGGACGCCTACGAGCAGTACTTC	CASSPRGDAYEQYF
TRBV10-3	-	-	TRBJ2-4	TGTGCCACCCAGGAGGGGCCACTGGCCAAAAACATTCAGTACTTC	CATQEGPLAKNIQYF
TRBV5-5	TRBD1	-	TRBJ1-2	TGTGCCAGCAGCTTGCGGGACAGAACCAATTATGGCTACACCTTC	CASSLRDRTNYGYTF
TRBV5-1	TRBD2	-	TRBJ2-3	TGCGCCAGCAGCTTGATCGGTCCCTCGGGGGGGACAGATACGCAGTATTTT	CASSLIGPSGGTDTQYF
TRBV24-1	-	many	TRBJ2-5	TGTGCCACCAGTGAACGTGACAGACCGGGAGAGACCCAGTACTTC	CATSERDRPGETQYF